A selection of T cell receptor beta chains follows, all from one sample in a study of T cells after posttransplantation cyclophosphamide. Here immunoSEQ multiplex PCR was the method, and the copy in TCRdb shows in-frame clones only, minus some. The sample has around 24,000 clones, none seen only once; the top ten hold 1.8%. The sequenced sample was PBMCs, obtained after allogeneic stem cell transplant with posttransplant cyclophosphamide. These receptors were taken from a young adult male patient who received an allogeneic stem cell transplant from a related donor, was CMV-positive, and had no GVHD. The graft donor may account for some of the T cells. CDR3s leave out the opening cysteine and the closing phenylalanine or tryptophan. Some rows have no size entry. The others give once, few or many, or a class for an expanded clone.

J | V | size | CDR3
TRBJ2-7 | TRBV9 | many | ASSPGTSGLGEQY
TRBJ2-5 | TRBV28 | many | ASSLYYTSSY
TRBJ2-3 | TRBV10-3 | many | AIRSGRVSDTQY
TRBJ1-6 | TRBV6-1 | NA | ASSEAGQGYNSPLH
TRBJ2-1 | TRBV4-2 | many | ASSQEGTGHDEQF
TRBJ1-6 | TRBV10-2 | many | ASSHFTSNRGTNSPLH
TRBJ2-3 | TRBV5-8 | many | ASSWGLAGAGDTQY
TRBJ2-1 | TRBV20-1 | many | SASWDIEQF
TRBJ2-7 | TRBV19 | many | ASSMGTGAEYEQY
NA | TRBV7-9 | few | ASSLSGVYEQY
TRBJ1-2 | TRBV14 | many | ASSQSGQPANYGYT
TRBJ2-5 | TRBV6-5 | many | ASSYSGLLETQY
TRBJ2-2 | TRBV5-4 | many | ASSSESVGELF
TRBJ2-5 | TRBV7-9 | many | ASSPGLGGTQY
TRBJ1-1 | TRBV5-5 | many | ASLADSGHTEAF
TRBJ1-6 | TRBV11-2 | many | ASSQPRGLSSPLH
TRBJ1-2 | TRBV27 | NA | ASSFTTGAGNGYT
TRBJ2-3 | TRBV7-2 | many | ASRRLLSIVDTQY
TRBJ2-2 | TRBV6-6 | many | ASTRTGGDTGELF
TRBJ1-2 | TRBV7-8 | many | ASSLAVGVIYGYT
TRBJ2-2 | TRBV6-4 | many | ASSVQGGNTGELF
TRBJ1-2 | TRBV5-5 | many | ASSLVAGSNYGYT
TRBJ2-3 | TRBV11-2 | many | ASSLVDRGLSTDTQY